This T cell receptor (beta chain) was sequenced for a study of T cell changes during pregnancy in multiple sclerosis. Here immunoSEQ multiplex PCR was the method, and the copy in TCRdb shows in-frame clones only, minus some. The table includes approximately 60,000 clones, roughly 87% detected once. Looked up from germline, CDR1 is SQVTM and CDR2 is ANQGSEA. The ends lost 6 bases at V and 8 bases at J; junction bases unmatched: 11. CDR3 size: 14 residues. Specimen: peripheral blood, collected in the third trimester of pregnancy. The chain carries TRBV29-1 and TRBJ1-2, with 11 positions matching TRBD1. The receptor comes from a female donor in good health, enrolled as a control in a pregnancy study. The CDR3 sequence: CSVERTGGGSGYTF. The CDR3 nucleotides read TGCAGCGTGGAACGGACAGGGGGCGGTTCGGGCTACACCTTC.